This section outlines one T cell receptor (beta chain) sequence together with its context. Original processing notes: Nucleated cell number was recorded as an estimate derived from reference gene primer amplification. The assay was immunoSEQ multiplex PCR, and TCRdb's table has in-frame clones only and misses some. The DNA was the basis for D and trimming; V, J and clone size are from that table. The sample yields about 50,000 clones, 88% seen once. This sample was taken from a study of blood T cell repertoires in COVID-19. On the study more broadly: COVID-19 samples collected from the United States, Italy and Spain covered acute and convalescent phases. PBMCs, B-cell-depleted T cells, or T cells were the source of the cDNA or gDNA that made up the material.

Germline CDR1 is SGHDT and CDR2 is YYEEEE. V lost 4 bases, J lost 2 bases, and 14 bases lay in between. This CDR3 region has 15 residues. The receptor's source is a human donor with active COVID-19. The donor label of this sample is uncertain. The gene calls are TRBV5-6 and TRBJ2-3; maybe TRBD2 (5 bases). The sample comprised peripheral blood. CDR3 residues: CASSRAGGYTDTQYF. The CDR3 nucleotides read TGTGCCAGCAGCCGGGCCGGAGGCTACACAGATACGCAGTATTTT. Looking up the rest from reference TRBV5-6 and TRBJ2-3 gives the full variable domain: DAGVTQSPTHLIKTRGQQVTLRCSPKSGHDTVSWYQQALGQGPQFIFQYYEEEERQRGNFPDRFSGHQFPNYSSELNVNALLLGDSALYLCASSRAGGYTDTQYFGPGTRLTVL.